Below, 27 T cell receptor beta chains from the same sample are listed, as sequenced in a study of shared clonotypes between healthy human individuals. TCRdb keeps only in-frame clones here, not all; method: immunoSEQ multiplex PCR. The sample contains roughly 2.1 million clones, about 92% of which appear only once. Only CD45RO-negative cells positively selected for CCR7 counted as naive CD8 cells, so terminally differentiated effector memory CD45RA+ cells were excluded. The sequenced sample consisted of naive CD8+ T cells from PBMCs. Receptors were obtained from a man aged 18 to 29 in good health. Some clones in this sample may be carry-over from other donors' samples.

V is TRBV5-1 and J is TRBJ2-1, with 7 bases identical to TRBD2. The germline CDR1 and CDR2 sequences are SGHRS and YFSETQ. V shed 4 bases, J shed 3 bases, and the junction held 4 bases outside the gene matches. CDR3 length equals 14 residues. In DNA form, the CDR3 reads TGCGCCAGCAGCCAAGGACTAGACTACAATGAGCAGTTCTTC. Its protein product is CASSQGLDYNEQFF. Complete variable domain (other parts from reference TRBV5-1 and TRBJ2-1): KAGVTQTPRYLIKTRGQQVTLSCSPISGHRSVSWYQQTPGQGLQFLFEYFSETQRNKGNFPGRFSGRQFSNSRSEMNVSTLELGDSALYLCASSQGLDYNEQFFGPGTRLTVL.

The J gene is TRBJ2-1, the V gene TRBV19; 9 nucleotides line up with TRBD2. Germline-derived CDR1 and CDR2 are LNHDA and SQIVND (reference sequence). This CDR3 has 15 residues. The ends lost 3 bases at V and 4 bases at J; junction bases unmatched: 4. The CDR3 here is CASSITSGLYNEQFF. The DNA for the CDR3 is TGTGCCAGTAGTATTACTAGCGGGCTGTACAATGAGCAGTTCTTC. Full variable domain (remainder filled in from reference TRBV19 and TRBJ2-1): DGGITQSPKYLFRKEGQNVTLSCEQNLNHDAMYWYRQDPGQGLRLIYYSQIVNDFQKGDIAEGYSVSREKKESFPLTVTSAQKNPTAFYLCASSITSGLYNEQFFGPGTRLTVL.

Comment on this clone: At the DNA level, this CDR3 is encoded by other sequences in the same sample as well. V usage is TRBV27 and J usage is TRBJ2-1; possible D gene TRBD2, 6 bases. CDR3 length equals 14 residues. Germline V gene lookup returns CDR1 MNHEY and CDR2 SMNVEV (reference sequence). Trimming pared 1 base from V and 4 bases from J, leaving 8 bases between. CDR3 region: CASSLLGLYNEQFF. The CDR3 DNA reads TGTGCCAGCAGTTTATTGGGACTTTACAATGAGCAGTTCTTC.

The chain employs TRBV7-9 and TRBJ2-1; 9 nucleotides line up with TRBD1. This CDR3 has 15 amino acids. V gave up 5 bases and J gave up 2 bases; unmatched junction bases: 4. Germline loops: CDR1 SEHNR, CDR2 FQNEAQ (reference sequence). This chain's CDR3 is CASSPTGGPYNEQFF. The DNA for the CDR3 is TGTGCCAGCAGCCCGACAGGGGGACCCTACAATGAGCAGTTCTTC.

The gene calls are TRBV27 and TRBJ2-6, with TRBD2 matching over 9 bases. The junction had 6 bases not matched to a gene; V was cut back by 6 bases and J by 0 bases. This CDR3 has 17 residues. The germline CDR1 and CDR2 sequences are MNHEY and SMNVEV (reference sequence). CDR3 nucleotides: TGTGCCAGCAGGTCGACTAGCGGAGTCTCTGGGGCCAACGTCCTGACTTTC. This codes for CASRSTSGVSGANVLTF.

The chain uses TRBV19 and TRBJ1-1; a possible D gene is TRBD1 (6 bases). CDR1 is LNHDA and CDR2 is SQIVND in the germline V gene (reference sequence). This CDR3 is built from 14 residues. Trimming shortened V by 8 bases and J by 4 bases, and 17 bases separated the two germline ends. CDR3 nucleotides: TGTGCCAGTGCTTGGGGGGGGCGATTCACTGAAGCTTTCTTT. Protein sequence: CASAWGGRFTEAFF.

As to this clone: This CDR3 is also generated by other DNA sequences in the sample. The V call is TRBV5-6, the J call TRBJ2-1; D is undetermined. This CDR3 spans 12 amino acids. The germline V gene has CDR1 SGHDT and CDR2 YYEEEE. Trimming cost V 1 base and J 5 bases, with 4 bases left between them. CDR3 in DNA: TGTGCCAGCAGCTTGAACAACAATGAGCAGTTCTTC. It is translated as CASSLNNNEQFF.

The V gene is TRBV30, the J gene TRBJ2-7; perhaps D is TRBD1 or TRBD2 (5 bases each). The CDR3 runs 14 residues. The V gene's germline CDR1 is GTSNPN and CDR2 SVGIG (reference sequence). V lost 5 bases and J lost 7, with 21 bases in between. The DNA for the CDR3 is TGTGCCTGGCGGGACCGTAATTATGCATGGGAGCAGTACTTC. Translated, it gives CAWRDRNYAWEQYF.

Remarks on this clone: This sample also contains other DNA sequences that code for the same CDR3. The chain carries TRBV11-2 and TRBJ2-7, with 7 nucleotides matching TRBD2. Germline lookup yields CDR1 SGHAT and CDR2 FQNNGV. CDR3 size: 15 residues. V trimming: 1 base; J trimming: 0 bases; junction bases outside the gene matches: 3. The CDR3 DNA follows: TGTGCCAGCAGCTTAGCTCGCGGGAGCTCCTACGAGCAGTACTTC. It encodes CASSLARGSSYEQYF.

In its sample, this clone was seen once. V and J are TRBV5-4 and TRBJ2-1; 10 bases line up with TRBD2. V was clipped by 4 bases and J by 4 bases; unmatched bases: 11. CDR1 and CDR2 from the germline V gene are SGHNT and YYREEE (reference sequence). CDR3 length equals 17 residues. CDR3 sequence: CASSPPPTSGKYNEQFF. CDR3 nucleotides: TGTGCCAGCAGCCCCCCACCAACTAGCGGGAAGTACAATGAGCAGTTCTTC.

In DNA, the CDR3 is TGTGCCAGCAGCTCGCAGCCGTACGAGCAGTACTTC. Amino acids: CASSSQPYEQYF. The rearrangement uses TRBV13 and TRBJ2-7; D is undetermined. Looked up from germline, CDR1 is PRHDT and CDR2 is FYEKMQ (reference sequence). Trimming shortened V by 4 bases and J by 4 bases, and 8 bases separated the two germline ends. The CDR3 extends over 12 amino acids.

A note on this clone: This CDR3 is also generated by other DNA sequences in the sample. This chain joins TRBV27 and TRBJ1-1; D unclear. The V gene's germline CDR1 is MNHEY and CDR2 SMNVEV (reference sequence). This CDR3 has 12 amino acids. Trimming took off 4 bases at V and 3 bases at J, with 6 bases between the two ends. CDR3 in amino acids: CASSSGHTEAFF. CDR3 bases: TGTGCCAGCAGTTCAGGTCACACTGAAGCTTTCTTT.

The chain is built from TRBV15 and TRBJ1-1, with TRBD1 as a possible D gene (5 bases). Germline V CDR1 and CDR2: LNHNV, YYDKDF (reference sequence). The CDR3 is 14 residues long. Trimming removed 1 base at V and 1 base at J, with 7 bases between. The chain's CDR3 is CATSRVQANTEAFF. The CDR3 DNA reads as TGTGCCACCAGCAGAGTACAGGCGAACACTGAAGCTTTCTTT.

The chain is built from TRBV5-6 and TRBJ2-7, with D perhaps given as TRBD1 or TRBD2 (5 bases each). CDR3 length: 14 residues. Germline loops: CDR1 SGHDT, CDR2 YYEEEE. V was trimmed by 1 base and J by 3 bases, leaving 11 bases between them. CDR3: CASSLRGDLYEQYF. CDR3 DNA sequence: TGTGCCAGCAGCTTGCGAGGGGACCTCTACGAGCAGTACTTC.

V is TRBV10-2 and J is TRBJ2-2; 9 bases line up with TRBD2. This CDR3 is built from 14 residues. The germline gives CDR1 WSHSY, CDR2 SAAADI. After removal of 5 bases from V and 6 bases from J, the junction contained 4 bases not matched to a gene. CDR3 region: CASSLAGVPGELFF. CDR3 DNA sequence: TGCGCCAGCAGTTTAGCGGGAGTTCCCGGGGAGCTGTTTTTT.

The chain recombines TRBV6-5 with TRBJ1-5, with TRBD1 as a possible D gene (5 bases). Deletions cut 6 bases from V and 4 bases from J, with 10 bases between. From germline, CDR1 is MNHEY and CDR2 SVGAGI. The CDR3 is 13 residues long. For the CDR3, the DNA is TGTGCCAGCAGGAGGGGTTGGAATCAGCCCCAGCATTTT. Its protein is CASRRGWNQPQHF.

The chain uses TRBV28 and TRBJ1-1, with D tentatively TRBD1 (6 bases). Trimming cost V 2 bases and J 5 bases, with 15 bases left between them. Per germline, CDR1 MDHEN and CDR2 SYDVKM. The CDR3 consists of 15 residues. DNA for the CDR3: TGTGCCAGCAGTTTACTACTCCAGGGGCAGACTGAAGCTTTCTTT. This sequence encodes CASSLLLQGQTEAFF.

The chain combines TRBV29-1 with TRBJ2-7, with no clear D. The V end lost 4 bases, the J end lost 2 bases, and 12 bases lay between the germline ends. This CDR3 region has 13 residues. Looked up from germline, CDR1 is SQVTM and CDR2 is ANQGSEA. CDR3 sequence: CSVGAGPPYEQYF. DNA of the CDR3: TGCAGCGTTGGGGCCGGGCCTCCCTACGAGCAGTACTTC.

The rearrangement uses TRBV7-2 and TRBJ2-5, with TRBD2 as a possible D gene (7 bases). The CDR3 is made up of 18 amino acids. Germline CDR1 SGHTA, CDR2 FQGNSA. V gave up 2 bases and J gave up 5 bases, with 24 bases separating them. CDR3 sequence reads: CASSLSQLVLGGGETQYF. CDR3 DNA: TGTGCCAGCAGCTTATCCCAACTAGTCCTGGGAGGGGGGGAGACCCAGTACTTC.

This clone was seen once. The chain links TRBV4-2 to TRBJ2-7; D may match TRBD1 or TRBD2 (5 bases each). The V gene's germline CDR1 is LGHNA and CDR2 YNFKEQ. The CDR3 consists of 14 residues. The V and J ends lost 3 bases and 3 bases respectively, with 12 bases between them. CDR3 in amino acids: CASSQGRRYYEQYF. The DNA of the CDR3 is TGTGCCAGCAGCCAGGGACGACGGTACTACGAGCAGTACTTC.

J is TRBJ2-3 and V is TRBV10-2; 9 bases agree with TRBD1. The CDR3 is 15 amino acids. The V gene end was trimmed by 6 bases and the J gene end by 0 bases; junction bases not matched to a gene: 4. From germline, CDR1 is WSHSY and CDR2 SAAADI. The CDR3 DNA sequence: TGCGCCAGCAGACGGGACAGGGAGAGCACAGATACGCAGTATTTT. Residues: CASRRDRESTDTQYF.

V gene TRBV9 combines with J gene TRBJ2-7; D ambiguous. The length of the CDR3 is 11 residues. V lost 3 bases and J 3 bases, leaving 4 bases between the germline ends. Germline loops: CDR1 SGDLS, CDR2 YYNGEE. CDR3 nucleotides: TGTGCCAGCAGCGACCGCTACGAGCAGTACTTC. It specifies CASSDRYEQYF.

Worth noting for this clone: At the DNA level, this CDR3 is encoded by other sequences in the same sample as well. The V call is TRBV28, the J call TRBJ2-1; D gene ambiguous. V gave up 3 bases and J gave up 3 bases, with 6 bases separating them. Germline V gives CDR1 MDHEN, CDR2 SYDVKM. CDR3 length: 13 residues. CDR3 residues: CASSFPSYNEQFF. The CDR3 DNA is TGTGCCAGCAGTTTTCCTAGCTACAATGAGCAGTTCTTC.

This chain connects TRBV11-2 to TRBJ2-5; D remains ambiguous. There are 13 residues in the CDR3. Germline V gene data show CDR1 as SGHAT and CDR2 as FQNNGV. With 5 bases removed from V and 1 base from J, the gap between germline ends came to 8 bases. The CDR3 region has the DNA TGTGCCAGCAGCCCACGAACCCAAGAGACCCAGTACTTC. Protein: CASSPRTQETQYF.

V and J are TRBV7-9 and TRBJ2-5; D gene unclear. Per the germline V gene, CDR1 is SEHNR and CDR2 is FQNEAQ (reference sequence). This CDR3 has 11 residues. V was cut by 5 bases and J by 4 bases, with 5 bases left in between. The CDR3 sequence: CASSRRETQYF. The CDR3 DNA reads TGTGCCAGCAGCCGAAGAGAGACCCAGTACTTC.

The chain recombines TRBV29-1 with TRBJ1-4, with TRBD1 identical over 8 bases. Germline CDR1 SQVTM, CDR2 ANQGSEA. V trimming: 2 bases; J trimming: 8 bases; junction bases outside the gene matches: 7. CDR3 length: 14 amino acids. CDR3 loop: CSVEPTGVGEKLFF. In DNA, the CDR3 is TGCAGCGTTGAACCGACAGGGGTTGGAGAAAAACTGTTTTTT.

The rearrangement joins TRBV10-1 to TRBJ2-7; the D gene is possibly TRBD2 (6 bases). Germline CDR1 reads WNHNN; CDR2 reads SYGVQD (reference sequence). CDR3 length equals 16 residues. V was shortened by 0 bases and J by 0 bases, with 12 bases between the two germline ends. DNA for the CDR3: TGCGCCAGCAGTGAGTCTTGCGCGGGAAGCTCCTACGAGCAGTACTTC. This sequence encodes CASSESCAGSSYEQYF.